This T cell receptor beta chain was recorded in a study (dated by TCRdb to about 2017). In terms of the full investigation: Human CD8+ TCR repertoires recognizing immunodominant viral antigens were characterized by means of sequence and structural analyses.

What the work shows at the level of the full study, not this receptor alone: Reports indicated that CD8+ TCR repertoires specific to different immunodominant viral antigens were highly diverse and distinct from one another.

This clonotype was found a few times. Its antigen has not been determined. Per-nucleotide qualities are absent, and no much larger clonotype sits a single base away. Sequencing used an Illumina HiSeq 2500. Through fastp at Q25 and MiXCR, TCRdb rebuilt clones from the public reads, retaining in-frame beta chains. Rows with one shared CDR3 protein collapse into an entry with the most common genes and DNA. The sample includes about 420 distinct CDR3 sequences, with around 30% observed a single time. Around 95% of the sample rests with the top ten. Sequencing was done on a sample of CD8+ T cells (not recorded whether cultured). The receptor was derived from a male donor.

CDR3 protein: CASSQIAGGPYEQYF. The DNA sequence reads TGTGCCAGCAGCCAGATAGCGGGAGGGCCTTACGAGCAGTACTTC. This chain joins TRBV3-1 to TRBJ2-7; the junction holds 11 bases that match TRBD2. The CDR3 sequence holds 15 residues, the cysteine and phenylalanine included. CDR3 DNA only is kept here, 45 bases in frame from base 1. Germline trimming: 3 bases from V, 4 bases from J; junction bases outside gene matches: 5. Looking up the germline V gene (reference sequence) yields CDR1 LGHDT and CDR2 YNNKEL.